The entry below describes one T cell receptor (beta chain). Its antigen target is currently unknown. There are no base qualities to consult, and no much larger clone falls within one base. Library prep was done by multiplex PCR. Sequencing used an Illumina HiSeq 2500. TCRbeta libraries were constructed through three rounds of nested PCR with primers (Table S4) according to protocols adapted from ARM-PCR. Before sequencing, PCR products of 200-500 bp were excised from the gel and purified with the QIAquick gel extraction kit. As for the authors' bioinformatics: Reads were cleaned with Trimmomatic, merged with FLASH into complete CDR3 sequences, and assigned to V(D)J germline segments with MiTCR. VDJtools was used to compute clonal diversity as the inverse Simpson's index. A read counted as productive if the sequence was in-frame and lacked a premature stop codon. The raw public reads went through TCRdb reprocessing: fastp at Q25, MiXCR clone calling, in-frame beta chains kept. Every distinct CDR3 protein forms one entry, paired with its most common genes and DNA. The V and J calls were not made by the authors but by TCRdb's processing. This sample lists over 100,000 distinct CDR3 sequences; over 55% were detected once. Together, the top ten hold around 20% of the sample.

For this chain, trimming is 2 bases at the V end and 1 base at the J end, and the number of junction bases without a gene match is 5. Counted from cysteine to phenylalanine, this CDR3 has 15 amino acids. The kept DNA is CDR3 alone, 45 bases in frame from the first base. Based on the germline V gene, the CDR1 and CDR2 sequences are MNHEY and SVGEGT. Bulk unsorted tissue served as the source for RNA extraction, and RNA quality was assessed using a NanoDrop ND-1000 and an Agilent 2100. For the normal lung samples, distant non-tumor tissue was collected more than 3 cm away from the tumor edge. Donors were newly diagnosed lung cancer patients admitted for thoracic surgery in China between August and November 2014, without prior chemotherapy. Patients with previous radiotherapy or chemotherapy, or with another concurrent cancer, were excluded from the study. Surgical tissue pieces of roughly 1-2 cm3 were preserved in RNAlater solution and stored at -80 °C until use.

The data derive from a study of tumor and adjacent non-tumor tissue in lung cancer listed by TCRdb under 2018. About the full investigation: By cancer type, the cohort comprised 11 to 12 adenocarcinoma patients, a couple of squamous cell carcinoma patients and 1 small cell lung cancer patient. The 15 enrolled patients, of whom some 10 were men and 5 were women, were aged 31 to 76 years and were diagnosed with TNM stage I to III disease. A total of some 130 million productive TCRbeta reads were generated by sequencing, corresponding to an average of roughly 4.1 million reads per sample. Bulk TCRbeta repertoires were compared between lung tumor tissue and matched distant non-tumor lung tissue obtained from roughly 16 lung cancer patients. Approximately 31 paired specimens, one tumor and one normal lung sample per patient, were profiled by TCRbeta CDR3 sequencing.

The full study reports these points: A significantly larger cumulative share of the repertoire was made up by the top 100 clones in normal lung than in tumor tissue. Tumor tissue showed significantly higher TCR diversity (inverse Simpson) than normal lung tissue, at about 410 vs 180 (P = 0.0075, Mann-Whitney U test). Neither the sequencing platform nor unique molecular identifiers are mentioned in the methods. Only roughly 16 patients were in the cohort, and the authors stated that larger samples and more detailed clinical data are needed. Because peripheral blood was not sequenced, the blood TCRbeta repertoires of the lung cancer patients in the study went unexamined. Younger patients had significantly higher TCR diversity, and higher tumor TCR diversity was associated with shorter overall and disease-free survival.

Material for sequencing was distant non-tumor lung tissue. The TCR originated in a man in his sixties with non-small cell lung cancer. The chain uses TRBV6-2 or TRBV6-3 and TRBJ2-7; 7 central bases correspond to TRBD1. The CDR3 sequence is CASSYVDRESYEQYF. The nucleotide sequence reads as follows: TGTGCCAGCAGTTACGTTGACAGGGAATCCTACGAGCAGTACTTC.